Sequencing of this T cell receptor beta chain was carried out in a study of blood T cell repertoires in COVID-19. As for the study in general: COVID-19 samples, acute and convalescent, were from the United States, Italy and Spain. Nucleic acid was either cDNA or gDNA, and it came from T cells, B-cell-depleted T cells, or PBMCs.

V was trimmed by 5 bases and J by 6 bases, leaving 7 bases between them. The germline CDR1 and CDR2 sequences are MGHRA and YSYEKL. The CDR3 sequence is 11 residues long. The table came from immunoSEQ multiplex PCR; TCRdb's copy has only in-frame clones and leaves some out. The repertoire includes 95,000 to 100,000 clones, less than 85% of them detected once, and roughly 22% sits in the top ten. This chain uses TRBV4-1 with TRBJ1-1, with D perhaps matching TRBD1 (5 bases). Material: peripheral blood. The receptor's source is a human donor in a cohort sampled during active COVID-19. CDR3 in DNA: TGCGCCAGCAGCGGGGGGTCTGAAGCTTTCTTT. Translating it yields CASSGGSEAFF.